The 13 T cell receptor beta chains listed next were all sequenced from one sample in a study of identical twins. MiXCR was run by TCRdb on the 5' RACE reads, yielding one entry per CDR3 protein. Here the sample spans about 660,000 distinct CDR3 sequences, around 8.6% being singletons. The data were also submitted as part of a second study, on yellow fever vaccine responses in identical twins.

Sequencing used PBMCs. These receptors were taken from a woman between 18 and 30 years old in good health.

This clonotype has at least ten counts. V gene TRBV6-2 or TRBV6-3 combines with J gene TRBJ1-1; D is perhaps TRBD1 (5 bases). Per germline, CDR1 MNHEY and CDR2 SVGEGT. The CDR3 runs 13 residues. V gave up 8 bases and J gave up 9 bases, with 19 bases separating them. CDR3 amino acids: CASWGTEGLKAFF. The DNA for the CDR3 is TGTGCCAGCTGGGGGACGGAAGGACTGAAAGCTTTCTTT.

The chain is built from TRBV28 and TRBJ1-4; 7 bases agree with TRBD1. From germline, CDR1 is MDHEN and CDR2 SYDVKM. J lost 5 bases, V lost 7 bases, and 7 bases had no gene match. The CDR3 covers 14 residues. Written as DNA, the CDR3 is TGTGCCAGCACCCCGGGACAGAGGAATGAAAAACTGTTTTTT. Encoded protein: CASTPGQRNEKLFF. The full variable domain, in which reference TRBV28 and TRBJ1-4 provide the parts outside the CDR3, is DVKVTQSSRYLVKRTGEKVFLECVQDMDHENMFWYRQDPGLGLRLIYFSYDVKMKEKGDIPEGYSVSREKKERFSLILESASTNQTSMYLCASTPGQRNEKLFFGSGTQLSVL.

In this sample, this clonotype turned up many times. The chain employs TRBV24-1 and TRBJ2-3; perhaps D is TRBD1 or TRBD2 (5 bases each). Between the trimmed V and J ends, which lost 2 bases and 6 bases, there was a span of 11 bases. In germline, CDR1 is KGHDR, CDR2 SFDVKD. CDR3 length equals 14 residues. The CDR3 nucleotides read TGTGCCACCAGTGATTCCGGGGCGGAGGATACGCAGTATTTT. Its protein is CATSDSGAEDTQYF.

This chain uses TRBV6-1 with TRBJ2-1; possible D gene TRBD2, 5 bases. The CDR3 has 12 residues. Trimming pared 5 bases from V and 9 bases from J, leaving 11 bases between. Germline V CDR1 and CDR2: MNHNS, SASEGT. The CDR3, as DNA: TGTGCCAGCAGTATCCGGGATCTTGAGCAGTTCTTC. Its protein product is CASSIRDLEQFF.

This clonotype was counted only a few times. This CDR3 reads CASSPYPGTRSDGYTF. The CDR3 coding sequence is TGTGCCAGCAGTCCCTATCCCGGGACCCGGTCGGATGGCTACACCTTC. This sequence joins TRBV6-1 and TRBJ1-2; D possibly corresponds to TRBD1 (5 bases). The V and J ends lost 5 bases and 6 bases respectively, with 22 bases between them. This CDR3 region has 16 residues. Looked up from germline, CDR1 is MNHNS and CDR2 is SASEGT.

The CDR3 nucleotides are TGTGCCAGCAGCCCCGTGAGGGGGGAGACCCAGTACTTC. This gives the protein CASSPVRGETQYF. The chain combines TRBV6-2 or TRBV6-3 with TRBJ2-5; weak D call: TRBD1 (6 bases). V lost 6 bases and J 5 bases, leaving 13 bases between the germline ends. Germline CDR1 reads MNHEY; CDR2 reads SVGEGT. CDR3 size: 13 residues.

The chain is built from TRBV4-3 and TRBJ1-2; D unresolved. Germline CDR1 reads LGHNA; CDR2 reads YSLEER. V gave up 0 bases and J gave up 9 bases, with 14 bases separating them. The CDR3 is 14 residues long. The CDR3 region is CASSQEVLVARYTF. The CDR3, as DNA: TGCGCCAGCAGCCAAGAGGTACTTGTGGCCCGCTACACCTTC.

The rearrangement joins TRBV10-3 to TRBJ2-7; tentatively, D is TRBD2 (5 bases). This CDR3 is 13 amino acids long. Germline-derived CDR1 and CDR2 are ENHRY and SYGVKD. Trimming left V 4 bases short and J 2 bases short, with 9 bases between. CDR3 DNA sequence: TGTGCCATCAGTGTTGAGGGAGCCTACGAGCAGTACTTC. Translation: CAISVEGAYEQYF.

There are a few counts of this clonotype. Here the CDR3 DNA reads TGTGCCAGCAAGCCCCCGGACACTGAAGCTTTCTTT. This encodes CASKPPDTEAFF. The genes are TRBV6-2 or TRBV6-3 and TRBJ1-1; D not resolved. Germline CDR1 and CDR2: MNHEY and SVGEGT. This CDR3 contains 12 residues. With 7 bases removed from V and 3 bases from J, the gap between germline ends came to 9 bases.

In this sample, this clonotype turned up many times. The chain couples TRBV10-3 to TRBJ2-3; 9 bases agree with TRBD1. CDR1 and CDR2 from the germline V gene are ENHRY and SYGVKD. This CDR3 is built from 14 residues. The ends lost 7 bases at V and 3 bases at J; junction bases unmatched: 5. In DNA form, the CDR3 reads TGTGCCATCACGGGACAGGGAAAGACAGATACGCAGTATTTT. Residues: CAITGQGKTDTQYF.

This clonotype was counted a few times. V is TRBV29-1 and J is TRBJ2-2; 12 nucleotides align to TRBD2. The CDR3 spans 17 residues. Germline values: CDR1 SQVTM, CDR2 ANQGSEA. Losses at the gene ends were 3 bases for V and 4 bases for J; bases not matched to a gene: 9. The CDR3 region has the DNA TGCAGCGTTGATACTAGCGGGGGGCTTGGCAGCACCGGGGAGCTGTTTTTT. Residues: CSVDTSGGLGSTGELFF.

This clonotype was recorded at least ten times. This rearrangement joins TRBV27 to TRBJ2-7; TRBD1 is a possible D gene (6 bases). Germline assignment: CDR1 MNHEY and CDR2 SMNVEV (reference sequence). The CDR3 has 15 amino acids. V was trimmed by 2 bases and J by 2 bases, leaving 13 bases between them. The CDR3 is CASSLAGDPAYEQYF. CDR3 bases: TGTGCCAGCAGTTTAGCAGGGGACCCGGCCTACGAGCAGTACTTC.

The chain combines TRBV2 with TRBJ2-5; D is possibly TRBD2 (5 bases). Trimming cost V 8 bases and J 4 bases, with 11 bases left between them. The CDR3 runs 12 residues. The germline gives CDR1 SNHLY, CDR2 FYNNEI. This CDR3 is CASGERVETQYF. For the CDR3, the DNA is TGTGCCAGCGGGGAGAGAGTAGAGACCCAGTACTTC. Full variable domain (missing parts from reference TRBV2 and TRBJ2-5): EPEVTQTPSHQVTQMGQEVILRCVPISNHLYFYWYRQILGQKVEFLVSFYNNEISEKSEIFDDQFSVERPDGSNFTLKIRSTKLEDSAMYFCASGERVETQYFGPGTRLLVL.